This T cell receptor (beta chain) derives from a study of cytomegalovirus exposure and HLA in healthy donors. Study results and limitations: The authors considered a cluster of highly shared sequence variants likely to be a sequencing artifact.

To note about this clone: Its specificity is unknown.

13 Jbeta primers and 60 Vbeta primers were used for the PCR. Libraries were prepared by immunoSEQ multiplex PCR; TCRdb keeps only in-frame clonotypes and omits some of them. The data contain 150,000 to 200,000 clones, over 65% of them singletons. The CDR3 covers 13 residues. The ends were cut back, 7 bases at V and 2 bases at J, with 6 bases in the middle. Germline loops: CDR1 MNHEY, CDR2 SVGAGI. The receptor comes from a woman in her 40s in good health and CMV-seronegative. The chain has TRBV6-5 and TRBJ2-6; D gene ambiguous. The sequenced material came from PBMCs. CDR3 sequence: CASTFPGANVLTF. The DNA for the CDR3 is TGTGCCAGCACCTTTCCTGGGGCCAACGTCCTGACTTTC.